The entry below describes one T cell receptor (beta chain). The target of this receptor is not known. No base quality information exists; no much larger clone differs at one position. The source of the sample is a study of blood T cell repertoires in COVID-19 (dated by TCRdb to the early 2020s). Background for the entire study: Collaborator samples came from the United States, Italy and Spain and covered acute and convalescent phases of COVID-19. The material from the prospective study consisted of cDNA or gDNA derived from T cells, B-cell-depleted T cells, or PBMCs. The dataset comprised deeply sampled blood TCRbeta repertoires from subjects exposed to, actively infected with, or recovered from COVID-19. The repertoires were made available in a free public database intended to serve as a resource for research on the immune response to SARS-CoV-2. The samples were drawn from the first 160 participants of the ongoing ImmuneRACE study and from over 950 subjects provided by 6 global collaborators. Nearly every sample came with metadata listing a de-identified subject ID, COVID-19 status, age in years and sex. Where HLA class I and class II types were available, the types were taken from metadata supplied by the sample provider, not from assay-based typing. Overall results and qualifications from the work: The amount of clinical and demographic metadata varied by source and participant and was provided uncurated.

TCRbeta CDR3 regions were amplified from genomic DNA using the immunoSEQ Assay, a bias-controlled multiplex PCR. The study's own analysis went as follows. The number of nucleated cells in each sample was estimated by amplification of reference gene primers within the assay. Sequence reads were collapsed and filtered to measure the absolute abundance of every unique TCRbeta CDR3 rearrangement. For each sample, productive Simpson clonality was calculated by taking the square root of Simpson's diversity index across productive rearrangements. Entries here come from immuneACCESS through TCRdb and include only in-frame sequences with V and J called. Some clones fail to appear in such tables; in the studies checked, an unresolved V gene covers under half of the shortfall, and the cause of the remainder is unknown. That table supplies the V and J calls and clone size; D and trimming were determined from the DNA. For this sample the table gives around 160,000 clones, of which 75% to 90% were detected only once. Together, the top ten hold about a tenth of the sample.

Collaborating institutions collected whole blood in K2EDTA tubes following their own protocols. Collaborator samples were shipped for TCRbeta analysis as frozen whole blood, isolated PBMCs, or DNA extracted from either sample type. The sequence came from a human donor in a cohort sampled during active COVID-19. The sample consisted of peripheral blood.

The DNA is TGTGCCACCGCGAGACAGACTAACTATGGCTACACCTTC. It is translated as CATARQTNYGYTF. Here the chain combines TRBV10-3 and TRBJ1-2; TRBD1 is a possible D gene, resting on 5 matching bases. Trimming at the junction amounts to 10 bases on V and 0 bases on J, and the germline ends lie 12 bases apart. The CDR3 numbers 13 residues from cysteine through phenylalanine. The entry retains the CDR3 DNA only, 39 bases that are in frame from base 1. The germline V gene gives CDR1 as ENHRY and CDR2 as SYGVKD.